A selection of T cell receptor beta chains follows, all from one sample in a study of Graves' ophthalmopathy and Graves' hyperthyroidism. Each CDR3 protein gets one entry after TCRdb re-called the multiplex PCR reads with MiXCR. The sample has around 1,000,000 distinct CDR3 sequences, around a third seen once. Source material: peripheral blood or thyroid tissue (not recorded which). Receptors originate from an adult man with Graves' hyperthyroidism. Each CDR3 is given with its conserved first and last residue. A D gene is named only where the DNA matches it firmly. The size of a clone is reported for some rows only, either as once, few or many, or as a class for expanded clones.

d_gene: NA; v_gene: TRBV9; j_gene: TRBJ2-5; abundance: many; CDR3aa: CASSLETRDQETQYF; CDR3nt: TGTGCCAGCAGCTTAGAGACTAGAGACCAAGAGACCCAGTACTTC
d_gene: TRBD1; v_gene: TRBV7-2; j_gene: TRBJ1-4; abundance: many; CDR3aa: CASTRKTGTEKLFF; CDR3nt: TGTGCCAGCACCAGAAAGACAGGGACTGAAAAACTGTTTTTT
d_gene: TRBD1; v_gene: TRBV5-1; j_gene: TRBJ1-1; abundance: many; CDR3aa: CASTRQGVNTEAFF; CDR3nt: TGCGCCAGCACCAGACAGGGCGTGAACACTGAAGCTTTCTTT
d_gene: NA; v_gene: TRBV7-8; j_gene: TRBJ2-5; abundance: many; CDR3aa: CASSHGVGETQYF; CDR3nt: TGTGCCAGCAGCCACGGGGTTGGTGAGACCCAGTACTTC
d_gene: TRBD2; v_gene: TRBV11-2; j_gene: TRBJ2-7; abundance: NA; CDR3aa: CASSLAYGRSYEQYF; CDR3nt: TGTGCCAGCAGCTTAGCTTACGGGAGGTCGTACGAGCAGTACTTC
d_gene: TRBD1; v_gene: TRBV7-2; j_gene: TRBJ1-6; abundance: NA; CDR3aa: CASTKTQGVGSPLHF; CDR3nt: TGTGCCAGCACCAAAACGCAGGGGGTTGGTTCACCCCTCCACTTT
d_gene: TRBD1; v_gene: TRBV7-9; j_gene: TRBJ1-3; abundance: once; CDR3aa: CASSNGQGATIYF; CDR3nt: TGCGCCAGCAGCAACGGACAGGGGGCCACCATATATTTT
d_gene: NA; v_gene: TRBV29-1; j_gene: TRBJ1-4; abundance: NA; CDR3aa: CSVESSLAGIFF; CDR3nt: TGCAGCGTTGAGTCGAGCCTAGCGGGAATCTTTTTT
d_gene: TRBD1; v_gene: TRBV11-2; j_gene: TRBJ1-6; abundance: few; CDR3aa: CASSLDRGASPPHF; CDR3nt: TGTGCCAGCAGCCTAGACAGGGGAGCTTCACCCCCCCACTTT
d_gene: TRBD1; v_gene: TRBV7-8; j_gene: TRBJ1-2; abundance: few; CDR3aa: CASRSGTGFGVGGYTF; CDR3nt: TGTGCCAGCAGGTCTGGGACAGGGTTTGGGGTTGGTGGCTACACCTTC